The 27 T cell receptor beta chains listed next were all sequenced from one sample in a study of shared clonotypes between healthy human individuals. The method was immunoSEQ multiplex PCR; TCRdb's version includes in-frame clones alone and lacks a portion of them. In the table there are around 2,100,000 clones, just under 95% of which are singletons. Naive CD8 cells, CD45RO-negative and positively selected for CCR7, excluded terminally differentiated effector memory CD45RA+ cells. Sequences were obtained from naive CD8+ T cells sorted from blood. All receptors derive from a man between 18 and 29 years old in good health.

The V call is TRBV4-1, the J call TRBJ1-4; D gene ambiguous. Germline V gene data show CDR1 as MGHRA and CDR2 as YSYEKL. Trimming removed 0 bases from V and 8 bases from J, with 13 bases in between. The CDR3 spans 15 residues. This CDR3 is CASSQEATGGEKLFF. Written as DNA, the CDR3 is TGCGCCAGCAGCCAAGAAGCGACGGGAGGGGAAAAACTGTTTTTT.

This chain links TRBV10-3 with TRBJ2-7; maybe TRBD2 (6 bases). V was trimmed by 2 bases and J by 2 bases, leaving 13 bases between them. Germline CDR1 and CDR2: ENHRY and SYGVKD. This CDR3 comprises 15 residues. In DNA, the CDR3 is TGTGCCATCAGTGAGGCGGGACCCGCCGCCTACGAGCAGTACTTC. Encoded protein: CAISEAGPAAYEQYF.

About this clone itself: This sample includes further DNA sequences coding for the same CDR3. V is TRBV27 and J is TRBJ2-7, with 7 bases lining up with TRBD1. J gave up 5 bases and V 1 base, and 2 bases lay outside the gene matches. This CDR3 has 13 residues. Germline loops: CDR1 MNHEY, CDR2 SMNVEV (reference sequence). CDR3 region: CASSLLGGDEQYF. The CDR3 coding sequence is TGTGCCAGCAGTTTATTAGGGGGCGACGAGCAGTACTTC.

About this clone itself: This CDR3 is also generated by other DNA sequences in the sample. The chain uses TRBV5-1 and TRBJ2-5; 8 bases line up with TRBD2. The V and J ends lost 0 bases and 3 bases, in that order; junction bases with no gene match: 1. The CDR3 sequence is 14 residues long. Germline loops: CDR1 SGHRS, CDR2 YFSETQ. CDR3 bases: TGCGCCAGCAGCTTGGAACTAGCGGAAGAGACCCAGTACTTC. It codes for CASSLELAEETQYF.

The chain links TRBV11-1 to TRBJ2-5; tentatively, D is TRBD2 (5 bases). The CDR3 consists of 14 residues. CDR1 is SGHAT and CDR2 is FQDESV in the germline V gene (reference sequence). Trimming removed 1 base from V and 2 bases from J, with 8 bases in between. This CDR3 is CASSLDRTQETQYF. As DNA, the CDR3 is TGTGCCAGCAGCTTAGATAGGACTCAAGAGACCCAGTACTTC. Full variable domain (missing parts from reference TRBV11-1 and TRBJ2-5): EAEVAQSPRYKITEKSQAVAFWCDPISGHATLYWYRQILGQGPELLVQFQDESVVDDSQLPKDRFSAERLKGVDSTLKIQPAELGDSAMYLCASSLDRTQETQYFGPGTRLLVL.

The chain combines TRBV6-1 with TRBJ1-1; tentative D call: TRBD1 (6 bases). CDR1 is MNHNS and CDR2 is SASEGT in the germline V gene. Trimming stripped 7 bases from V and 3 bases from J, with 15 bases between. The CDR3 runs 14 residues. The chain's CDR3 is CASMLTGSDTEAFF. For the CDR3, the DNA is TGTGCCAGCATGTTGACAGGCTCCGACACTGAAGCTTTCTTT.

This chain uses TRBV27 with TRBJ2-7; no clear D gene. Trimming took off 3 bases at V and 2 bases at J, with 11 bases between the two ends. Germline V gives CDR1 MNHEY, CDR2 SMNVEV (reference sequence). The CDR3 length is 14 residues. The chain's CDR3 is CASSLGQLAYEQYF. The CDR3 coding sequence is TGTGCCAGCAGTTTGGGTCAGTTAGCCTACGAGCAGTACTTC.

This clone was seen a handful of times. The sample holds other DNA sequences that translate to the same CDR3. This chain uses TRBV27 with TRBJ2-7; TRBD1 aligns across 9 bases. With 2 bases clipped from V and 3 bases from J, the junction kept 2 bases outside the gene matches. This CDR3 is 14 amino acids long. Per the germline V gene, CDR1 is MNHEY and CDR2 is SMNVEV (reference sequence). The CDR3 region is CASSLLGQGYEQYF. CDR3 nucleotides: TGTGCCAGCAGTTTACTGGGACAGGGCTACGAGCAGTACTTC.

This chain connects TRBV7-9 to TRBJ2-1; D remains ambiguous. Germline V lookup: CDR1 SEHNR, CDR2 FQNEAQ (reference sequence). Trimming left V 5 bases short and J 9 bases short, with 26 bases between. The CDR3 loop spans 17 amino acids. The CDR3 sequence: CASSPSEQHTPPVEQFF. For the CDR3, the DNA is TGTGCCAGCAGCCCCTCTGAACAGCACACCCCCCCGGTTGAGCAGTTCTTC.

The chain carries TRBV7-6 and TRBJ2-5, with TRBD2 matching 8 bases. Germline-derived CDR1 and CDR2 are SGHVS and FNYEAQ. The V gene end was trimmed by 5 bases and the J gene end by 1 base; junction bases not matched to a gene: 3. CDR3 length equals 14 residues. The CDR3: CASSQSGGQETQYF. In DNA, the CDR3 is TGTGCCAGCAGCCAAAGCGGGGGCCAAGAGACCCAGTACTTC.

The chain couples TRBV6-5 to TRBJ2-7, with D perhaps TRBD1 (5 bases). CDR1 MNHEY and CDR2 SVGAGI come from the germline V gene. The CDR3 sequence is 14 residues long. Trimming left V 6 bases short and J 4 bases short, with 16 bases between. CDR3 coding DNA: TGTGCCAGCAGACTGAGACAGCGAGAATACGAGCAGTACTTC. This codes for CASRLRQREYEQYF.

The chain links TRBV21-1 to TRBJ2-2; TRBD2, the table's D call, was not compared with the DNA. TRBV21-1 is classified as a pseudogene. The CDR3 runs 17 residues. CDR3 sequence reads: CASSKVYGRADTGELFF. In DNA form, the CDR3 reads TGTGCCAGCAGCAAAGTGTACGGGAGGGCCGACACCGGGGAGCTGTTTTTT.

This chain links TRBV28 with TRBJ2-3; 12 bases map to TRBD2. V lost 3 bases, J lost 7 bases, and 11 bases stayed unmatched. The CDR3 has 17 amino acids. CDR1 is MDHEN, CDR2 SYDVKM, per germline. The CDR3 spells CASSFFRLAGEANTQYF. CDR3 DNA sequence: TGTGCCAGCAGTTTCTTCCGACTAGCGGGAGAGGCAAATACGCAGTATTTT.

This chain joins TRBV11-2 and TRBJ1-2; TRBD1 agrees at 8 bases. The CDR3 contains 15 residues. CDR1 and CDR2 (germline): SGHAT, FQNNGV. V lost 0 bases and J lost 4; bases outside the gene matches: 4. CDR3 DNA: TGTGCCAGCAGCTTAGATTTTGGGACAGGCTATGGCTACACCTTC. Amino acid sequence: CASSLDFGTGYGYTF.

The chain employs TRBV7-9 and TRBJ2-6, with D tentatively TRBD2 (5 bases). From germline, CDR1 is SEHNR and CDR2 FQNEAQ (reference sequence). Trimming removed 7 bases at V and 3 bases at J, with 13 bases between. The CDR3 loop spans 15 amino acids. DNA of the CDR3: TGTGCCAGCACCCCCCCGGGGTTTGGGGCCAACGTCCTGACTTTC. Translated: CASTPPGFGANVLTF.

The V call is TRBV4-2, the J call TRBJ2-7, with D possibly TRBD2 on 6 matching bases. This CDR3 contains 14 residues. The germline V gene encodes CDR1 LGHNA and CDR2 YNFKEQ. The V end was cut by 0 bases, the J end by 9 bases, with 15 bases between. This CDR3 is CASSQDGSAGSQYF. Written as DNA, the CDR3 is TGTGCCAGCAGCCAAGATGGTTCGGCGGGGTCGCAGTACTTC.

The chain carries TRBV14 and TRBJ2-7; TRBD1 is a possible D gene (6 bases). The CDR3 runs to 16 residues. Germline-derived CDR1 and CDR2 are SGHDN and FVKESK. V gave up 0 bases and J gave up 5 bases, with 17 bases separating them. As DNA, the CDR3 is TGTGCCAGCAGCCAAGAATTAACAGGGCAAATCGACGAGCAGTACTTC. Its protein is CASSQELTGQIDEQYF.

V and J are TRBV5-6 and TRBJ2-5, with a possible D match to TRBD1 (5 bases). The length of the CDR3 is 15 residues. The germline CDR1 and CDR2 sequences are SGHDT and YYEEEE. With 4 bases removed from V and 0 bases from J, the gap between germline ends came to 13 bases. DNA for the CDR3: TGTGCCAGCAGCCACCTTAGACAGCACCAAGAGACCCAGTACTTC. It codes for CASSHLRQHQETQYF.

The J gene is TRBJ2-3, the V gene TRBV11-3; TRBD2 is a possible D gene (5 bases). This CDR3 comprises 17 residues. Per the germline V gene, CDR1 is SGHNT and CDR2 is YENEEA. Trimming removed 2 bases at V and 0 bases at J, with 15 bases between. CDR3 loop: CASSLPPTRGSTDTQYF. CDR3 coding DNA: TGTGCCAGCAGCTTACCCCCGACAAGAGGGAGCACAGATACGCAGTATTTT.

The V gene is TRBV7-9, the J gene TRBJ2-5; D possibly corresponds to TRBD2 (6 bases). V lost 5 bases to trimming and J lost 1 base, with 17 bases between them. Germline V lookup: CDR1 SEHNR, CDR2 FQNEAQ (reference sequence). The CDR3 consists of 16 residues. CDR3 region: CASSPWDFGPQETQYF. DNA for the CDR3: TGTGCCAGCAGCCCGTGGGACTTCGGTCCCCAAGAGACCCAGTACTTC.

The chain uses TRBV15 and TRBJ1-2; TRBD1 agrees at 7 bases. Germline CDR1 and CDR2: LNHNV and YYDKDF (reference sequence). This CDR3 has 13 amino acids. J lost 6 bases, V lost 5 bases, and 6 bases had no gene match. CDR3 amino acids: CATSPGGGDGYTF. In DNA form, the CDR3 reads TGTGCCACCAGCCCCGGAGGGGGCGATGGCTACACCTTC.

CDR3 sequence reads: CAISGPEQAVSSYNEQFF. CDR3 bases: TGTGCCATCAGTGGACCGGAACAGGCGGTAAGCTCCTACAATGAGCAGTTCTTC. The rearrangement links TRBV10-3 to TRBJ2-1; D may be TRBD1 (5 bases). In germline, CDR1 is ENHRY, CDR2 SYGVKD. There are 18 residues in the CDR3. V lost 4 bases, J lost 0 bases, and 19 bases lay in between.

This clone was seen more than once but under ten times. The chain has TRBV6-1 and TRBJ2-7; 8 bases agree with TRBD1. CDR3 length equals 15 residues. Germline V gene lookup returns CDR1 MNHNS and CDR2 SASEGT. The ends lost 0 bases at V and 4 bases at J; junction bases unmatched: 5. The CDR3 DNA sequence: TGTGCCAGCAGTGAAGCCGGGACAGGAGAATACGAGCAGTACTTC. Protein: CASSEAGTGEYEQYF.

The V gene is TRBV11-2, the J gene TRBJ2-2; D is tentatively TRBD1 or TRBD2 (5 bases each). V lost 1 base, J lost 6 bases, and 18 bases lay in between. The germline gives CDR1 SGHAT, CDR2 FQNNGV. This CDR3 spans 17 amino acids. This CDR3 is CASSLVTGTQPSGELFF. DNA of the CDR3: TGTGCCAGCAGCTTAGTAACTGGGACCCAGCCTTCCGGGGAGCTGTTTTTT. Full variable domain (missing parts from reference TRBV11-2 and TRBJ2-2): EAGVAQSPRYKIIEKRQSVAFWCNPISGHATLYWYQQILGQGPKLLIQFQNNGVVDDSQLPKDRFSAERLKGVDSTLKIQPAKLEDSAVYLCASSLVTGTQPSGELFFGEGSRLTVL.

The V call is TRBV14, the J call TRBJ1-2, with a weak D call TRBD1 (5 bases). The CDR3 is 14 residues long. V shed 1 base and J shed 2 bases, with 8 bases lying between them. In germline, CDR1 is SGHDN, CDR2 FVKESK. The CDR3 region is CASSQGQRNYGYTF. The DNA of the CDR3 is TGTGCCAGCAGCCAAGGACAGAGGAACTATGGCTACACCTTC.

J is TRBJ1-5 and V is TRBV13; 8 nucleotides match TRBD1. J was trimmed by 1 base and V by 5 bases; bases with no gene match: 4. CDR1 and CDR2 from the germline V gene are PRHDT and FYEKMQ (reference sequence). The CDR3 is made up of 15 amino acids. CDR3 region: CASSGQGESNQPQHF. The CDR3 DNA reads TGTGCCAGCAGCGGACAGGGTGAGAGCAATCAGCCCCAGCATTTT.

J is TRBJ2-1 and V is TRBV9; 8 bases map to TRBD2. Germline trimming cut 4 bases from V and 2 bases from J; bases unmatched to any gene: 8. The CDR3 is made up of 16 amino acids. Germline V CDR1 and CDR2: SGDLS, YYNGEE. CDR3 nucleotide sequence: TGTGCCAGCAGCCCCCGACTAGCGCAAACCTACAATGAGCAGTTCTTC. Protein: CASSPRLAQTYNEQFF.